This T cell receptor beta chain emerged from a study of cytomegalovirus exposure and HLA in healthy donors. Study summary: Samples from HLA-typed donors yielded about 80 million unique TCRs in an early data release. Overall study results and limits: An analysis done earlier found most TCR beta V segments productive about 87% or about 30% of the time. Links to common viral pathogens appeared, in a later analysis, for several of the most significant clusters.

Vbeta (60) and Jbeta (13) primers were used in the PCR. Some clones are missing from TCRdb's copy, which holds only in-frame ones; the method was immunoSEQ multiplex PCR. The table includes tens of thousands of clones, roughly four fifths detected once. The germline gives CDR1 LNHDA, CDR2 SQIVND (reference sequence). V was trimmed by 9 bases and J by 2 bases, leaving 11 bases between them. The CDR3 extends over 13 amino acids. About this clone: Its antigen is not identified.

The TCR sequence derives from a man aged 18 to 30 in good health and CMV-seronegative. The chain joins TRBV19 to TRBJ1-3; a weak D match, TRBD1 (5 bases). Specimen: PBMCs. In DNA form, the CDR3 reads TGTGCCAGCCGAACAGGTACTGGAAACACCATATATTTT. Translating it yields CASRTGTGNTIYF.